This T cell receptor (beta chain) was identified during a study of blood T cell repertoires in COVID-19. Germline CDR1 and CDR2: SGHRS and YFSETQ. V shed 1 base, J shed 0 bases, and the junction held 2 bases outside the gene matches. The CDR3 runs 15 residues. Produced via immunoSEQ multiplex PCR; TCRdb's table is partial and in-frame only. The sample holds about 81,000 clones, 70% to 90% seen once. Input material: peripheral blood. The sequence came from a woman older than 75 with acute or convalescent COVID-19. This chain connects TRBV5-1 to TRBJ2-3; 7 bases map to TRBD1. The CDR3 loop is CASSLRDSSTDTQYF. In DNA form, the CDR3 reads TGCGCCAGCAGCTTGCGGGACAGTAGCACAGATACGCAGTATTTT.